The 2 T cell receptor beta chains presented below share a single source sample, sequenced in a study of radiotherapy plus CTLA-4 blockade in lung cancer. The protocol was immunoSEQ multiplex PCR, while the TCRdb copy is restricted to in-frame clones and leaves out a portion. The top ten clones hold around 1% of a sample with some 78,000 clones, approximately 86% of them seen once. Sample: peripheral blood, taken from a patient treated with radiotherapy plus ipilimumab. All receptors come from a human donor with non-small cell lung cancer who had stable disease on radiotherapy plus ipilimumab.

This clone was picked up one time. The chain combines TRBV6-1 with TRBJ2-1; D unclear. The V end lost 2 bases, the J end lost 3 bases, and 11 bases lay between the germline ends. The length of the CDR3 is 15 residues. Germline lookup yields CDR1 MNHNS and CDR2 SASEGT. CDR3 sequence: CASSERELYYNEQFF. The CDR3, as DNA: TGTGCCAGCAGTGAAAGGGAACTCTACTACAATGAGCAGTTCTTC.

The chain combines TRBV9 with TRBJ1-5; D is possibly TRBD1 (6 bases). Trimming took 5 bases from V and 10 from J, leaving 16 bases between them. From germline, CDR1 is SGDLS and CDR2 YYNGEE. The CDR3 totals 13 residues. The CDR3 DNA reads as TGTGCCAGCAGTAACTCGGGACATACTCCCCAGCATTTT. Translating it yields CASSNSGHTPQHF.